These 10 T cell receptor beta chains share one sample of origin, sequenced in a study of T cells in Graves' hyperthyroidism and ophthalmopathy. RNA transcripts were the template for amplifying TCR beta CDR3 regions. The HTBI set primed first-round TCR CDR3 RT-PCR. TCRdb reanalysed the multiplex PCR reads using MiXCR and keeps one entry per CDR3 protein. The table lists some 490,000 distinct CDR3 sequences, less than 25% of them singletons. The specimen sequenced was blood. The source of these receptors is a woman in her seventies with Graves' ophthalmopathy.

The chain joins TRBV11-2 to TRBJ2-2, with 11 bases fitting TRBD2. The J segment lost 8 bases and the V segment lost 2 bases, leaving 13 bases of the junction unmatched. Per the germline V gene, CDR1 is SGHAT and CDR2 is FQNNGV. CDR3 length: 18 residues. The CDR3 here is CASSLSDSGRAQRGELFF. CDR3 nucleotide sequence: TGTGCCAGCAGCTTATCAGATAGCGGGAGGGCCCAGAGAGGGGAGCTGTTTTTT.

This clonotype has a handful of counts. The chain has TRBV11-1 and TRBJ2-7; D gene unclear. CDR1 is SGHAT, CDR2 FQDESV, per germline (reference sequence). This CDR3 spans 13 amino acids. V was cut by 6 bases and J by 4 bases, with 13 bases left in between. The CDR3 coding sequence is TGTGCCAGCAGGTCAATCGGGCGGTACGAGCAGTACTTC. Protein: CASRSIGRYEQYF.

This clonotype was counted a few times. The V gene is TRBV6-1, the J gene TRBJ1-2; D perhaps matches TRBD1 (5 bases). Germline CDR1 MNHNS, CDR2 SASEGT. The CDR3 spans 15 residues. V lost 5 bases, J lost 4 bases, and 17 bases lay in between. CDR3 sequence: CASSQTGRDGYGYTF. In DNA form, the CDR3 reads TGTGCCAGCAGTCAAACAGGAAGGGACGGCTATGGCTACACCTTC.

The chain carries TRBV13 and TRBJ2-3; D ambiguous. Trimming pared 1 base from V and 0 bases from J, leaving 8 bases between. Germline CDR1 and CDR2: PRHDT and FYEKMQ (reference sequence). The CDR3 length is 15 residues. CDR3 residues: CASSLEASSTDTQYF. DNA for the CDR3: TGTGCCAGCAGCTTAGAAGCGAGTAGCACAGATACGCAGTATTTT.

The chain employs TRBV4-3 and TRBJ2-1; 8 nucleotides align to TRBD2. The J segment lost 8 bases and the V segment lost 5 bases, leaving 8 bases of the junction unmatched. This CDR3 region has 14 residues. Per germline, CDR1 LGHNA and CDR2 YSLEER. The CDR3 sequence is CASSRSGRWDEQFF. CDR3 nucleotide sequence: TGCGCCAGCAGCAGAAGCGGGAGATGGGATGAGCAGTTCTTC.

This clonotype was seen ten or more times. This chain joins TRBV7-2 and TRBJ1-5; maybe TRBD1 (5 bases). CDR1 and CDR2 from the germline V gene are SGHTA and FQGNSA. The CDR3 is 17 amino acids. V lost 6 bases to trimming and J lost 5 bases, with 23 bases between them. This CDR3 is CASSFASGPVGHQPQHF. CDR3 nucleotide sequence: TGTGCCAGCAGTTTCGCATCGGGTCCCGTGGGGCATCAGCCCCAGCATTTT.

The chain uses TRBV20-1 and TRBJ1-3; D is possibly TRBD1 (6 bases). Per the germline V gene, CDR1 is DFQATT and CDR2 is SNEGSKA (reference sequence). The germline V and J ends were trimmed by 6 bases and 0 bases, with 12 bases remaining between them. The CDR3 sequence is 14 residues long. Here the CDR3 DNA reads TGCAGTGCCGCACGGGACAACTCTGGAAACACCATATATTTT. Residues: CSAARDNSGNTIYF.

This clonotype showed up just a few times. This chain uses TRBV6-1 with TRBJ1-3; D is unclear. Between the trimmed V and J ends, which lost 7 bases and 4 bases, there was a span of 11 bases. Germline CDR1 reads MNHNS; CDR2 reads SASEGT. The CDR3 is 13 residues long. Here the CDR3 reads CASTGLGGNTIYF. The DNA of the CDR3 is TGTGCCAGCACCGGGCTTGGGGGAAACACCATATATTTT.

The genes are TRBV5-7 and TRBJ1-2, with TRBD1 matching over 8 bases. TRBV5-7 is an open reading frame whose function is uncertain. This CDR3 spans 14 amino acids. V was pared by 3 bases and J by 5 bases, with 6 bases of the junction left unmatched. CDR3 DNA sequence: TGTGCCAGCAGCTGGGACAGGCCCAATTATGGCTACACCTTC. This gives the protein CASSWDRPNYGYTF.

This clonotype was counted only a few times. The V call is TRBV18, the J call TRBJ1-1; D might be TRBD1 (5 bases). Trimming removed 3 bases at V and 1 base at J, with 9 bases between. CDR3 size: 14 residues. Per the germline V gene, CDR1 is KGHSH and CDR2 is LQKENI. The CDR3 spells CASSPSGTNTEAFF. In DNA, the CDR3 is TGTGCCAGCTCACCCTCCGGGACGAACACTGAAGCTTTCTTT.